The next 7 T cell receptor beta chains were all read from a single sample in a study of CD8+ T cells in alopecia areata. After isolation, RNA underwent reverse transcription to generate cDNA as the sequencing template. Sequencing used immunoSEQ multiplex PCR; TCRdb keeps in-frame clones, though not all of them. The sample was found to contain around 290,000 clones, and every one recurs. Sorting of pooled cutaneous lymph node cells used CD4, CD8alpha, NKG2D, NKG2ACE and other markers. The specimen was CD4+ T cells sorted from a lymph node. The origin of the receptors is a C3H/HeJ mouse with alopecia areata. For this mouse line, the MHC haplotype is H2-k.

On this clone itself: The gene names given are mouse names. The CDR3 extends 4 residues past the end of the read, so its final part is completed from the germline J gene. The V gene is TRBV13-2, the J gene TRBJ1-2; TRBD1 matches at 11 bases. The junction had 1 base not matched to a gene; V was cut back by 2 bases and J by 1 base. Germline assignment: CDR1 NNHNN and CDR2 SYGAGS (reference sequence). The CDR3 spans 15 residues. The CDR3 reads CASGEGTGGNSDYTF. CDR3 DNA, as far as it was read: TGTGCCAGCGGTGAAGGGACAGGGGGAAACTCC.

Only a few counts were recorded for this clone. Each gene name is a mouse one. Read sequence stops 4 residues before the CDR3 end, and the germline J gene provides the missing end. The chain employs TRBV13-2 and TRBJ2-3; 14 bases are a match to TRBD2. The CDR3 totals 18 residues. V lost 4 bases and J lost 0; bases outside the gene matches: 7. The germline CDR1 and CDR2 sequences are NNHNN and SYGAGS (reference sequence). CDR3 loop: CASGLGDWGGPSAETLYF. Incomplete CDR3 DNA: TGTGCCAGCGGTCTAGGGGACTGGGGGGGCCCTAGTGCAGAA.

This clone has a handful of counts. These gene names are mouse names. The CDR3 end falls 4 residues outside the read, so it is completed with the germline J gene. The chain joins TRBV29 to TRBJ2-3, with D perhaps matching TRBD1 (5 bases). The V end was cut by 6 bases, the J end by 1 base, with 8 bases between. This CDR3 is 13 amino acids long. Germline CDR1 MSHET, CDR2 SYDVDS. The sequenced part of the CDR3 DNA is TGTGCTAGCAGCCCACAGGGTGCAGAA. This translates into CASSPQGAE. From start to end, the CDR3 is CASSPQGAETLYF.

As to this clone: Here the gene names and germline are mouse. Read sequence stops 4 residues before the CDR3 end, and the germline J gene provides the missing end. The chain has TRBV17 and TRBJ2-5; possibly TRBD1 for D (6 bases). In germline, CDR1 is MNHDT, CDR2 YYDKIL. Deletions cut 3 bases from V and 3 bases from J, with 10 bases between. The CDR3 runs to 14 residues. The part of the CDR3 DNA that was read is TGTGCTAGCAGTAGGAGGGGGACACAAGAC. It codes for CASSRRGTQD. The complete CDR3 sequence is CASSRRGTQDTQYF. Looking up the rest from reference TRBV17 and TRBJ2-5 gives the full variable domain: DTTVKQNPRYKLARVGKPVNLICSQTMNHDTMYWYQKKPNQAPKLLLFYYDKILNREADTFEKFQSSRPNNSFCSLYIGSAGLEYSAMYLCASSRRGTQDTQYFGPGTRLLVL.

This clone was seen only a few times. The genes are named according to mouse. Additional DNA sequences in this sample encode the identical CDR3. This CDR3 reads CASSPRTGGSYAEQFF. Partial CDR3 DNA: TGTGCCAGCAGCCCCCGGACTGGGGGTAGTTATGCT. V usage is TRBV5 and J usage is TRBJ2-1; 10 nucleotides agree with TRBD2. With the read ending 4 residues before the CDR3 end, the germline J gene is used to fill in that end. Germline assignment: CDR1 LGHNA and CDR2 YNLKQL (reference sequence). The CDR3 totals 16 residues. Trimming cost V 4 bases and J 4 bases; bases outside gene matches: 7.

In its sample, this clone was seen a few times. Gene and germline names: mouse. The read ends 4 residues early relative to the CDR3; the germline J gene fills the gap. This chain uses TRBV13-3 with TRBJ1-1; 7 bases fit TRBD1. The germline V gene encodes CDR1 NNHDY and CDR2 SYVADS. The V segment lost 5 bases and the J segment 3 bases; nucleotides outside the gene matches: 7. This CDR3 region has 14 residues. Incomplete CDR3 DNA: TGTGCCAGCAGGGCTGACAGGGTTGACACA. Amino acid sequence: CASRADRVDT. The full CDR3 reads CASRADRVDTEVFF.

This clone was picked up a small number of times. Germline and genes here are mouse. The read gets to within 4 residues of the CDR3 end, and the germline J gene fills in the rest. This chain uses TRBV13-3 with TRBJ2-7; D is unresolved. Trimming left V 3 bases short and J 3 bases short, with 7 bases between. Germline assignment: CDR1 NNHDY and CDR2 SYVADS. This CDR3 spans 12 amino acids. The sequenced CDR3 bases are TGTGCCAGCAGTGCCCAATTCTAT. Amino acids: CASSAQFY. The full CDR3 sequence reads CASSAQFYEQYF.